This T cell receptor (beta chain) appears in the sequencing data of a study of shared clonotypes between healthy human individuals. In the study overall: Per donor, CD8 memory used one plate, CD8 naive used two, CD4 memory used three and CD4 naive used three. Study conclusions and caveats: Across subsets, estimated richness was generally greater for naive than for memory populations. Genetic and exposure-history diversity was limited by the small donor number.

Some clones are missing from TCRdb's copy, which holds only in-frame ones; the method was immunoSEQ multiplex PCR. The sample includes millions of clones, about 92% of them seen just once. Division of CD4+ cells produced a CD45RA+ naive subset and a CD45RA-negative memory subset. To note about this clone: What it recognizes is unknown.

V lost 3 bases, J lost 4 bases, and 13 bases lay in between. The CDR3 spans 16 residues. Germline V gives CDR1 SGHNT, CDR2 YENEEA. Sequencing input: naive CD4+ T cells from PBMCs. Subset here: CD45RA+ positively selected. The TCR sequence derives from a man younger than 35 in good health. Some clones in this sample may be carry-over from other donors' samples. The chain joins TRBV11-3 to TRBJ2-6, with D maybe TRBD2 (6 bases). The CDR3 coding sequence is TGTGCCAGCAGCTTGGGGGGAGCGGACGGGGCCAACGTCCTGACTTTC. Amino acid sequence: CASSLGGADGANVLTF.